Listed below are T cell receptor beta chains from one sample, sequenced in a study of OX40 agonist ivuxolimab in advanced cancers. Using immunoSEQ multiplex PCR, the repertoire was profiled, and TCRdb retains in-frame clones only, with some absent. The table has about 71,000 clones, roughly three quarters seen once. Sample: CD4+ or CD8+ T cells sorted from blood, taken in a trial of the OX40 agonist ivuxolimab. The receptors originated from an adult with an advanced solid tumor such as melanoma, head and neck, liver or kidney cancer. CDR3s include the opening cysteine and the closing phenylalanine or tryptophan. D genes are given only for firm matches. Size tells how often a clone was seen (once, few, many) or the class of an expanded clone, and some rows leave it out.

D gene | J gene | clone size | CDR3 length | V gene | CDR3 DNA | CDR3 protein
- | TRBJ2-3 | - | 15 | TRBV5-1 | TGCGCCAGCAGCCAGGAGGGACAGAACACAGATACGCAGTATTTT | CASSQEGQNTDTQYF
- | TRBJ2-2 | - | 14 | TRBV7-6 | TGTGCCAGCAGCTCCCAGGGGCTCGCCGGGGAGCTGTTTTTT | CASSSQGLAGELFF
TRBD1 | TRBJ2-6 | - | 17 | TRBV5-1 | TGCGCCAGCAGCTTGGATGGGACAGGGGCTGGGGCCAACGTCCTGACTTTC | CASSLDGTGAGANVLTF
TRBD1 | TRBJ2-3 | - | 14 | TRBV19 | TGTGCCAGTAGTAACAGGGGAAGATCAGATACGCAGTATTTT | CASSNRGRSDTQYF
TRBD1 | TRBJ2-3 | - | 15 | TRBV5-4 | TGTGCCAGCACCGACCCACAGGGGGCTGAGGATACGCAGTATTTT | CASTDPQGAEDTQYF
TRBD2 | TRBJ2-1 | - | 16 | TRBV7-2 | TGTGCCAGCAGCTTAACTAGCGGGAGGCACTACAATGAGCAGTTCTTC | CASSLTSGRHYNEQFF
- | TRBJ2-2 | - | 12 | TRBV5-1 | TGCGCCAGCAGCTTGTTGGCCGGGGAGCTGTTTTTT | CASSLLAGELFF
- | TRBJ2-7 | - | 15 | TRBV6-5 | TGTGCCAGCAGTCCAACCCAGGGGAGCTCCTACGAGCAGTACTTC | CASSPTQGSSYEQYF
TRBD2 | TRBJ2-1 | once | 16 | TRBV2 | TGTGCCAGCAGTGAGAGCGGGAGGGGCTCCTACAATGAGCAGTTCTTC | CASSESGRGSYNEQFF
TRBD1 | TRBJ2-5 | - | 14 | TRBV5-1 | TGCGCCAGCAGCACCGGACAGGCACAAGAGACCCAGTACTTC | CASSTGQAQETQYF
TRBD2 | TRBJ2-5 | - | 14 | TRBV11-3 | TGTGCCAGCAGCTTAGCGGGGGGAAGGGAGACCCAGTACTTC | CASSLAGGRETQYF
- | TRBJ1-1 | - | 12 | TRBV7-9 | TGTGCCAGCAGCCGGACGGTTTCTGAAGCTTTCTTT | CASSRTVSEAFF